This passage covers 18 T cell receptor beta chains from one sample sequenced in a study of T cells in Graves' hyperthyroidism and ophthalmopathy. The investigators amplified TCR beta CDR3 regions from RNA transcripts. RT-PCR in the first round (using the HTBI primer set) targeted the TCR CDR3. TCRdb redid the calling of the multiplex PCR reads with MiXCR, one entry per CDR3 protein. The sample lists hundreds of thousands of distinct CDR3 sequences; roughly 15% were seen once. Source material: blood. The source is a middle-aged woman with Graves' ophthalmopathy.

There are many counts of this clonotype. V and J are TRBV2 and TRBJ2-5, with a weak D call TRBD2 (5 bases). Germline V gene lookup returns CDR1 SNHLY and CDR2 FYNNEI. V was cut by 3 bases and J by 4 bases, with 9 bases left in between. This CDR3 is built from 13 residues. DNA of the CDR3: TGTGCCAGCAGTGACCCCGGGGTAGAGACCCAGTACTTC. Translated, it gives CASSDPGVETQYF.

The chain joins TRBV20-1 to TRBJ2-7; TRBD2 aligns across 9 bases. V lost 3 bases to trimming and J lost 1 base; unmatched junction nucleotides: 10. The CDR3 contains 16 residues. From germline, CDR1 is DFQATT and CDR2 SNEGSKA (reference sequence). CDR3 DNA: TGCAGTGCTAGGGCCGACGGCGGGAGGGGATCCTACGAGCAGTACTTC. Translation: CSARADGGRGSYEQYF.

This clonotype has just one count. The chain is built from TRBV29-1 and TRBJ1-1; D gene ambiguous. V shed 0 bases and J shed 3 bases, with 11 bases lying between them. The V gene's germline CDR1 is SQVTM and CDR2 ANQGSEA. The CDR3 spans 14 residues. DNA of the CDR3: TGCAGCGTTGAAGACACCGGTGGGCACACTGAAGCTTTCTTT. It codes for CSVEDTGGHTEAFF.

Ten or more counts support this clonotype. This rearrangement joins TRBV29-1 to TRBJ1-1; D is unresolved. Germline V gene data show CDR1 as SQVTM and CDR2 as ANQGSEA. The CDR3 sequence is 13 residues long. Trimming removed 3 bases from V and 1 base from J, with 9 bases in between. CDR3 nucleotide sequence: TGCAGCGTTGACTGGGTTTGGAACACTGAAGCTTTCTTT. This gives the protein CSVDWVWNTEAFF. Drawing the rest from reference TRBV29-1 and TRBJ1-1, the complete variable domain is SAVISQKPSRDICQRGTSLTIQCQVDSQVTMMFWYRQQPGQSLTLIATANQGSEATYESGFVIDKFPISRPNLTFSTLTVSNMSPEDSSIYLCSVDWVWNTEAFFGQGTRLTVV.

Many counts were recorded for this clonotype. The chain carries TRBV7-2 and TRBJ2-2; maybe TRBD2 (6 bases). From germline, CDR1 is SGHTA and CDR2 FQGNSA. The V and J ends lost 5 bases and 6 bases respectively, with 13 bases between them. The CDR3 has 14 amino acids. As DNA, the CDR3 is TGTGCCAGCAGCCTTGGAGGGCTACCCGGGGAGCTGTTTTTT. Protein: CASSLGGLPGELFF.

This chain connects TRBV12-3 or TRBV12-4 to TRBJ1-1; D is perhaps TRBD1 (6 bases). The germline V and J ends were trimmed by 5 bases and 3 bases, with 10 bases remaining between them. The CDR3 sequence is 13 residues long. The CDR3 DNA follows: TGTGCCAGCAGTCACAGGACAGACACTGAAGCTTTCTTT. The encoded protein is CASSHRTDTEAFF.

This clonotype was detected only a few times. The chain has TRBV5-4 and TRBJ2-5, with D possibly being TRBD2 (5 bases). Germline CDR1 and CDR2: SGHNT and YYREEE (reference sequence). The CDR3 is 16 residues long. Trimming stripped 7 bases from V and 4 bases from J, with 23 bases between. Here the CDR3 reads CASSSVGGKGRETQYF. CDR3 in DNA: TGTGCCAGCTCGTCGGTCGGAGGAAAGGGCAGAGAGACCCAGTACTTC.

This clonotype occurred many times. The rearrangement links TRBV6-1 to TRBJ2-2; 10 bases are a match to TRBD2. Germline V gives CDR1 MNHNS, CDR2 SASEGT. J lost 5 bases, V lost 6 bases, and 3 bases had no gene match. The CDR3 sequence is 14 residues long. CDR3 loop: CASRPGLATGELFF. The CDR3 region has the DNA TGTGCCAGCAGACCGGGACTAGCGACCGGGGAGCTGTTTTTT.

This rearrangement joins TRBV5-1 to TRBJ1-1; 8 bases are shared with TRBD1. Germline CDR1 is SGHRS and CDR2 is YFSETQ. This CDR3 comprises 14 residues. Germline trimming cut 0 bases from V and 7 bases from J; bases unmatched to any gene: 5. CDR3 region: CASSLGTGPVEAFF. CDR3 nucleotides: TGCGCCAGCAGCTTGGGGACAGGGCCAGTTGAAGCTTTCTTT.

This clonotype was counted ten times or more. The chain recombines TRBV6-5 with TRBJ2-7; D is unresolved. The V end lost 4 bases, the J end lost 3 bases, and 13 bases lay between the germline ends. Germline V gene sequence: CDR1 MNHEY, CDR2 SVGAGI. The CDR3 has 14 amino acids. In nucleotides, the CDR3 is TGTGCCAGCAGTTCTCTGACCACCCGCTACGAGCAGTACTTC. Protein product: CASSSLTTRYEQYF.

This clonotype was counted many times. The V call is TRBV6-5, the J call TRBJ1-6; TRBD1 is a possible D gene (5 bases). Germline CDR1 is MNHEY and CDR2 is SVGAGI. The length of the CDR3 is 13 residues. V gave up 10 bases and J gave up 7 bases, with 14 bases separating them. As DNA, the CDR3 is TGTGCCACCCTCGTGGGGGGGAATTCACCCCTCCACTTT. Its protein is CATLVGGNSPLHF.

Many counts were recorded for this clonotype. The chain combines TRBV28 with TRBJ2-7, with a tentative D call TRBD1 (5 bases). The germline V gene encodes CDR1 MDHEN and CDR2 SYDVKM. The CDR3 is made up of 14 amino acids. V gave up 3 bases and J gave up 3 bases, with 12 bases separating them. The CDR3 sequence: CASSLVPQVYEQYF. The DNA for the CDR3 is TGTGCCAGCAGTTTGGTCCCACAGGTCTACGAGCAGTACTTC.

This clonotype has at least ten counts. Lacking the conserved final phenylalanine or tryptophan, this CDR3 likely reflects a read error. The CDR3 sequence is CASSFIEFSGTEAFL. CDR3 bases: TGTGCCAGCAGTTTCATAGAGTTCTCGGGAACTGAAGCTTTCCTT. The chain combines TRBV28 with TRBJ1-1, with D uncertain. V gave up 3 bases and J gave up 5 bases, with 16 bases separating them. The CDR3 runs 15 residues. CDR1 and CDR2 (germline): MDHEN, SYDVKM.

This clonotype was recorded a few times. CDR3 sequence: CSVARVTEAFF. CDR3 DNA: TGCAGCGTTGCCAGGGTCACTGAAGCTTTCTTT. This chain links TRBV29-1 with TRBJ1-1, with D perhaps matching TRBD1 (5 bases). V lost 4 bases and J 4 bases, leaving 7 bases between the germline ends. The CDR3 covers 11 residues. CDR1 SQVTM and CDR2 ANQGSEA come from the germline V gene.

This clonotype was counted ten times or more. This chain uses TRBV7-9 with TRBJ2-1, with D unclear. The germline gives CDR1 SEHNR, CDR2 FQNEAQ (reference sequence). The CDR3 contains 13 residues. Trimming pared 4 bases from V and 7 bases from J, leaving 11 bases between. In nucleotides, the CDR3 is TGTGCCAGCAGCTCCCACTTTAGTAATGAGCAGTTCTTC. Translated, it gives CASSSHFSNEQFF.

The genes are TRBV6-2 or TRBV6-3 and TRBJ1-5, with no clear D. The V end was cut by 4 bases, the J end by 6 bases, with 19 bases between. The CDR3 is 16 residues long. Looked up from germline, CDR1 is MNHEY and CDR2 is SVGEGT. For the CDR3, the DNA is TGTGCCAGCAGTTTTCGGCGGGGAGGGAACGGTCAGCCCCAGCATTTT. Amino acids: CASSFRRGGNGQPQHF.

This clonotype was counted ten times or more. The chain couples TRBV13 to TRBJ2-7, with 13 nucleotides matching TRBD2. Germline V lookup: CDR1 PRHDT, CDR2 FYEKMQ (reference sequence). V lost 4 bases and J lost 4; bases outside the gene matches: 7. The CDR3 is 16 residues long. The chain's CDR3 is CASSSNRGLAGYEQYF. The DNA of the CDR3 is TGTGCCAGCAGCTCGAATCGGGGACTAGCGGGGTACGAGCAGTACTTC.

V gene TRBV15 combines with J gene TRBJ2-5; TRBD1 agrees at 9 bases. The germline V gene has CDR1 LNHNV and CDR2 YYDKDF (reference sequence). The V gene end was trimmed by 3 bases and the J gene end by 5 bases; junction bases not matched to a gene: 4. This CDR3 is 14 amino acids long. CDR3 bases: TGTGCCACCAGCAGTGGGACAGGGTACGAGACCCAGTACTTC. Translating it yields CATSSGTGYETQYF.